Listed below are T cell receptor beta chains from one sample, sequenced in a study of PD-1 blockade in classical Hodgkin lymphoma. Clones were sequenced by immunoSEQ multiplex PCR, and TCRdb holds only the in-frame ones, with some missing. The profile shows 90,000 to 100,000 clones, over 85% of them singletons. The source material was peripheral blood mononuclear cells (PBMCs), sampled at baseline. These TCRs come from a human donor with classical Hodgkin lymphoma. The CDR3 runs from the conserved cysteine through the conserved F or W. Fields, in order: J gene, V gene, CDR3 length, clone size, D gene, CDR3 DNA, CDR3 protein. A D gene is named only where the DNA matches it firmly. Rows may omit the clone size; those that give it use once, few, many or a size class.

J: TRBJ1-5
V: TRBV19
length: 17
size: -
D: -
DNA: TGTGCCAGTAGTATAGATCAGGGCAGGGTGGTCAATCAGCCCCAGCATTTT
CDR3: CASSIDQGRVVNQPQHF

J: TRBJ1-2
V: TRBV10-3
length: 15
size: -
D: -
DNA: TGTGCCATCAGTGAGTCAAGGGGAAGGGTCGGAGGCTACACCTTC
CDR3: CAISESRGRVGGYTF

J: TRBJ2-3
V: TRBV6-5
length: 15
size: -
D: TRBD1
DNA: TGTGCCAGCAGTTACAACCGGGACAGTTCAGATACGCAGTATTTT
CDR3: CASSYNRDSSDTQYF

J: TRBJ2-1
V: TRBV28
length: 17
size: -
D: -
DNA: TGTGCCAGCAGTTTAGAGGTGGGTCTTAGCTCCTACAATGAGCAGTTCTTC
CDR3: CASSLEVGLSSYNEQFF

J: TRBJ1-4
V: TRBV28
length: 15
size: -
D: TRBD1
DNA: TGTGCCAGCAGTTCGGATACCTGGGACAGGGAAAAACTGTTTTTT
CDR3: CASSSDTWDREKLFF

J: TRBJ1-3
V: TRBV25-1
length: 18
size: -
D: TRBD1
DNA: TGTGCCAGCAGCAAACTAACCCCCCGACAGGGGTACAGAAACACCATATATTTT
CDR3: CASSKLTPRQGYRNTIYF

J: TRBJ2-7
V: TRBV18
length: 15
size: -
D: TRBD1
DNA: TGTGCCAGCTCACCATGGGAGACAGGGGGCGTAGAGCAGTACTTC
CDR3: CASSPWETGGVEQYF

J: TRBJ1-4
V: TRBV28
length: 14
size: -
D: -
DNA: TGTGCCAGCAGTTTAACAGGGTTAAATGAAAAACTGTTTTTT
CDR3: CASSLTGLNEKLFF

J: TRBJ1-5
V: TRBV2
length: 14
size: -
D: TRBD1
DNA: TGTGCCAGCAGAAGGACAGGTTTCATAGAGCCCCAGCATTTT
CDR3: CASRRTGFIEPQHF

J: TRBJ1-2
V: TRBV19
length: 14
size: once
D: -
DNA: TGTGCCAGTAAACAGGGCACACGGGGCTATGGCTACACCTTC
CDR3: CASKQGTRGYGYTF

J: TRBJ2-2
V: TRBV7-6
length: 16
size: -
D: -
DNA: TGTGCCAGCACCCCCGCCCGTCCTAGTAACACCGGGGAGCTGTTTTTT
CDR3: CASTPARPSNTGELFF

J: TRBJ1-5
V: TRBV6-5
length: 15
size: -
D: -
DNA: TGTGCCAGCAGACCCCACCAATTGTACAATCAGCCCCAGCATTTT
CDR3: CASRPHQLYNQPQHF

J: TRBJ2-2
V: TRBV4-2
length: 20
size: once
D: TRBD2
DNA: TGTGCCAGCAGCCACCCCATATGGACTAGCGGGAGAGTAAACACCGGGGAGCTGTTTTTT
CDR3: CASSHPIWTSGRVNTGELFF

J: TRBJ2-1
V: TRBV5-5
length: 13
size: -
D: -
DNA: TGTGCCAGCATGGCTAGGGAGTACAATGAGCAGTTCTTC
CDR3: CASMAREYNEQFF

J: TRBJ1-5
V: TRBV14
length: 20
size: -
D: TRBD1
DNA: TGTGCCAGCAGCCAAGAAAGACTAGACAGGGGCATCTTCCGCAATCAGCCCCAGCATTTT
CDR3: CASSQERLDRGIFRNQPQHF

J: TRBJ1-1
V: TRBV6-1
length: 16
size: -
D: -
DNA: TGTGCCAGCAGTGATCTTTTATCAGGGGCGAACACTGAAGCTTTCTTT
CDR3: CASSDLLSGANTEAFF

J: TRBJ2-7
V: TRBV5-1
length: 13
size: -
D: -
DNA: TGCGCCAGCAGCTTGTCAGCTTCCTACGAGCAGTACTTC
CDR3: CASSLSASYEQYF

J: TRBJ2-3
V: TRBV5-4
length: 15
size: -
D: -
DNA: TGTGCCAGCAGCTTACCGCGGGAAAGCACAGATACGCAGTATTTT
CDR3: CASSLPRESTDTQYF

J: TRBJ1-4
V: TRBV19
length: 17
size: -
D: -
DNA: TGTGCCAGTAGTGTTACGAAACAGGGTCCAACTAATGAAAAACTGTTTTTT
CDR3: CASSVTKQGPTNEKLFF

J: TRBJ1-4
V: TRBV7-9
length: 15
size: -
D: TRBD1
DNA: TGTGCCAGCAGCTTAGCGGAGGTCCAGGGGGTAAAACTGTTTTTT
CDR3: CASSLAEVQGVKLFF

J: TRBJ2-3
V: TRBV5-4
length: 14
size: -
D: -
DNA: TGTGCCACCCGGGGGCGCCCGATCACAGATACGCAGTATTTT
CDR3: CATRGRPITDTQYF

J: TRBJ2-2
V: TRBV11-2
length: 16
size: -
D: TRBD2
DNA: TGTGCCAGCAGCTTATACTCAGCGGGAAACACCGGGGAGCTGTTTTTT
CDR3: CASSLYSAGNTGELFF